Here is one TCR beta chain with its context. Its specificity is not known. The junction had 3 bases not matched to a gene; V was cut back by 1 base and J by 5 bases. The CDR3 length is 15 residues. CDR1 and CDR2 (germline): SGHNT, YYREEE (reference sequence). Repertoires were generated with immunoSEQ multiplex PCR, while TCRdb's copy carries only in-frame clones and drops some. This sample has under 45,000 clones; roughly 77% occur once, and the top ten carry about 2.5%. This entry belongs to a study of OX40 agonist ivuxolimab in advanced cancers. Study outcomes and limitations: More expanded clones were seen, on average, in CD8+ T cells than in CD4+. At 0.1 to 3.0 mg/kg and by week 6, clonal expansion occurred in CD4+ and CD8+ blood T cells. Among the lowest peripheral clonal expansion occurred in 0.1-3.0 mg/kg partial responders.

The sequence derives from an adult with an advanced solid tumor such as melanoma, head and neck, liver or kidney cancer. The material was CD4+ or CD8+ T cells sorted from blood, obtained in a trial of the OX40 agonist ivuxolimab. The chain joins TRBV5-4 to TRBJ2-2; 9 bases agree with TRBD2. CDR3 sequence reads: CASSLSSGKTGELFF. CDR3 coding DNA: TGTGCCAGCAGCTTGTCTAGCGGGAAGACCGGGGAGCTGTTTTTT.